Below are 9 T cell receptor beta chains sequenced from a single sample in a study of CD8 T cell repertoires and HIV-1 epitope variants (dated by TCRdb to the early 2020s). Libraries were built with the immunoSEQ multiplex PCR assay. As stored in TCRdb, this immuneACCESS dataset retains in-frame rearrangements with V and J assigned. A fraction of the clones does not appear; measured against another copy, unresolved V genes explain less than half of the discrepancy, and the remainder lacks a known reason. The sample records roughly 100,000 clones, 74% of which are singletons. Roughly 26% of the sample is in the top ten clones. The sample consisted of uncultured baseline CD8+ T cells from peripheral blood mononuclear cells (PBMCs). The receptor set was obtained from a male donor with HIV.

This chain links TRBV7-8 with TRBJ2-3; possible D gene TRBD2, 5 bases. In germline, CDR1 is SGHVS, CDR2 FQNEAQ. CDR3 size: 16 residues. The V end was cut by 1 base, the J end by 0 bases, with 11 bases between. The CDR3 bases are TGTGCCAGCAGCTTAGAAGAGGGCGGGAGCACAGATACGCAGTATTTT. Translation: CASSLEEGGSTDTQYF.

The chain is built from TRBV2 and TRBJ2-3; 9 bases are a match to TRBD1. The junction had 6 bases not matched to a gene; V was cut back by 6 bases and J by 2 bases. CDR3 size: 15 residues. The germline CDR1 and CDR2 sequences are SNHLY and FYNNEI. The CDR3 DNA follows: TGTGCCAGCAGGCCGGGACAGGGAATCACAGATACGCAGTATTTT. Protein product: CASRPGQGITDTQYF.

Only one count was recorded for this clone. The chain is built from TRBV28 and TRBJ1-4; D not certain. Germline V gives CDR1 MDHEN, CDR2 SYDVKM. Trimming shortened V by 6 bases and J by 4 bases, and 15 bases separated the two germline ends. This CDR3 comprises 15 residues. The CDR3 bases are TGTGCCAGCAGAAAATTCAGGAACTATAATGAAAAACTGTTTTTT. It encodes CASRKFRNYNEKLFF.

The rearrangement uses TRBV7-6 and TRBJ2-5; the D gene is possibly TRBD1 (5 bases). The CDR3 totals 14 residues. Deletions cut 3 bases from V and 1 base from J, with 9 bases between. Germline CDR1 is SGHVS and CDR2 is FNYEAQ. This chain's CDR3 is CASSLTAFQETQYF. DNA for the CDR3: TGTGCCAGCAGCTTGACAGCCTTCCAAGAGACCCAGTACTTC.

This clone occurred a few times. This chain joins TRBV28 and TRBJ2-7; D possibly corresponds to TRBD1 (6 bases). V gave up 6 bases and J gave up 3 bases, with 12 bases separating them. Germline V lookup: CDR1 MDHEN, CDR2 SYDVKM. CDR3 length: 13 residues. Written as DNA, the CDR3 is TGTGCCAGCAGCCCCCCGGACAGCTACGAGCAGTACTTC. It is translated as CASSPPDSYEQYF.

The DNA for the CDR3 is TGTGCCAGCCCTGTCTTTGAGCAGTTCTTC. This encodes CASPVFEQFF. This chain links TRBV5-8 with TRBJ2-1; D call uncertain. V was trimmed by 7 bases and J by 9 bases, leaving 8 bases between them. Germline values: CDR1 SGHTS, CDR2 YDEGEE. This CDR3 region has 10 residues.

The chain employs TRBV19 and TRBJ2-1; D unclear. Germline V CDR1 and CDR2: LNHDA, SQIVND (reference sequence). This CDR3 spans 13 amino acids. V was clipped by 0 bases and J by 7 bases, with 7 bases between them. The DNA of the CDR3 is TGTGCCAGTAGTATAGATCTGGGTAATGAGCAGTTCTTC. It translates to CASSIDLGNEQFF. The full variable domain, completed using reference TRBV19 and TRBJ2-1, is DGGITQSPKYLFRKEGQNVTLSCEQNLNHDAMYWYRQDPGQGLRLIYYSQIVNDFQKGDIAEGYSVSREKKESFPLTVTSAQKNPTAFYLCASSIDLGNEQFFGPGTRLTVL.

The J gene is TRBJ2-7, the V gene TRBV7-9; D may match TRBD1 or TRBD2 (5 bases each). V was shortened by 5 bases and J by 2 bases, with 16 bases between the two germline ends. Germline V gene sequence: CDR1 SEHNR, CDR2 FQNEAQ (reference sequence). The CDR3 consists of 15 residues. This CDR3 is CASSKTTGRPYEQYF. The CDR3, as DNA: TGTGCCAGCAGCAAAACTACGGGACGGCCCTACGAGCAGTACTTC. The full variable domain, completed using reference TRBV7-9 and TRBJ2-7, is DTGVSQNPRHKITKRGQNVTFRCDPISEHNRLYWYRQTLGQGPEFLTYFQNEAQLEKSRLLSDRFSAERPKGSFSTLEIQRTEQGDSAMYLCASSKTTGRPYEQYFGPGTRLTVT.

This chain joins TRBV5-6 and TRBJ2-6; the D gene is possibly TRBD1 (6 bases). V was cut by 5 bases and J by 2 bases, with 8 bases left in between. The germline V gene has CDR1 SGHDT and CDR2 YYEEEE. The CDR3 is 14 residues long. The CDR3 region has the DNA TGTGCCAGCAGGGGGGCTACTGGGGCCAACGTCCTGACTTTC. Its protein product is CASRGATGANVLTF.